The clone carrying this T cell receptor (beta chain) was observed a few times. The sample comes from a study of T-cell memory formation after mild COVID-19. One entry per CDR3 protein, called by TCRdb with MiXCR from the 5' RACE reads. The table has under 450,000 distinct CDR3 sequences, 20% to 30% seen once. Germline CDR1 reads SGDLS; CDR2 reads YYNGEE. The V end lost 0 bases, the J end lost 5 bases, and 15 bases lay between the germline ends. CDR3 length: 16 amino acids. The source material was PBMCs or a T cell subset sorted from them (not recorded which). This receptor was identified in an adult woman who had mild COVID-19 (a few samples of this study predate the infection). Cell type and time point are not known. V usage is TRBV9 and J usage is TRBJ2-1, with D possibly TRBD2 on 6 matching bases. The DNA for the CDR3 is TGTGCCAGCAGCGTAGCGCCCGGGGGAACCAACAATGAGCAGTTCTTC. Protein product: CASSVAPGGTNNEQFF.